This record concerns one T cell receptor (beta chain) sequence. Its antigen is unidentified. These data originate in a study of graft-versus-host responses after intestinal transplantation. Study as a whole: Multivisceral, liver-intestinal, or isolated intestinal transplants were given to recipients. All of the recipients had induction that used anti-thymocyte globulin, then tacrolimus and steroids for approximately 3 years.

Measured with immunoSEQ multiplex PCR; TCRdb has only the in-frame clones, and not every one. The table lists some 87,000 clones, over 85% of them singletons. Study outcomes and limitations: Clonal ratios of graft-versus-host to host-versus-graft in allografts were high for patients exhibiting graft-donor T cell macrochimerism. The marrow of recipients harbored GvH clones, and ileum or blood showed some of them first.

The receptor was derived from a human donor who received an intestinal transplant. The sample consisted of unstimulated CD4+ T cells sorted from spleen or lymph node cells, taken before intestinal transplant.

The chain's CDR3 is CASTPGFDEQYF. CDR3 bases: TGTGCCAGCACCCCGGGATTCGACGAGCAGTACTTC. J is TRBJ2-7 and V is TRBV21-1; the D call of TRBD2 is as the table states it, not checked on the DNA. TRBV21-1 corresponds to a pseudogene. The CDR3 sequence is 12 residues long.